This T cell receptor beta chain derives from a study of CD8 T cells in ankylosing spondylitis. Study outcomes and limitations: In peripheral blood, disease-linked CD8+ clones occurred at relatively low frequencies. Matched ankylosing spondylitis synovial fluid reportedly contained a significantly enriched population of disease-linked clones.

V was shortened by 6 bases and J by 7 bases, with 16 bases between the two germline ends. The CDR3 is 14 residues long. Researchers built TCR beta libraries using quantitative 5'-RACE with molecular barcodes. Via MiXCR, TCRdb re-called the 5' RACE reads, giving one row per CDR3 protein. The sample records 150,000 or so distinct CDR3 sequences, around a tenth being singletons. This clonotype occurred many times. What it binds is unknown. This receptor was obtained from a female donor with ankylosing spondylitis or in good health (not recorded which). The V gene is TRBV12-3 or TRBV12-4, the J gene TRBJ2-1; D is unclear. Material for sequencing was blood, either unsorted or a sorted T cell fraction (not recorded which). CDR3 sequence: CASSYAEGINEQFF. The CDR3 DNA sequence: TGTGCCAGCAGCTATGCTGAAGGTATTAATGAGCAGTTCTTC.